The clone carrying this T cell receptor (beta chain) came up a few times. What it binds is unknown. The data derive from a study of response to subunit inactivated influenza vaccine. General study results and limits: Authors suggested few new T cells are recruited by each seasonal influenza vaccination.

TCRdb itself ran the RT-PCR reads through MiXCR, one entry per CDR3 protein. The sample shows 500,000 to 750,000 distinct CDR3 sequences, approximately 14% of them seen only once. This clonotype originated in a man aged 50 or older who received an inactivated influenza vaccine. Here the sequenced sample was PBMCs from blood, taken about 11 days after vaccination.

DNA of the CDR3: TGTGCCAGCAGTGAGGGGACAGGGGGCAGGTTGACCCAGTACTTC. It specifies CASSEGTGGRLTQYF. V and J are TRBV25-1 and TRBJ2-5, with 12 bases lining up with TRBD1. The CDR3 runs to 15 residues. V lost 3 bases to trimming and J lost 7 bases; unmatched junction nucleotides: 6. Germline values: CDR1 MGHDK, CDR2 SYGVNS.